These 9 T cell receptor beta chains were all obtained from the same sample, sequenced in a study of patients and donors after allogeneic stem cell transplantation (dated by TCRdb to the early 2020s). The library was prepared using RT-PCR. Sequenced on a NextSeq 550. Using fastp at Q25 and MiXCR, TCRdb reprocessed the public reads and kept productive beta chains. Rows merge per CDR3 protein into single entries with the most common DNA and genes. This sample is represented by 100,000 to 130,000 distinct CDR3 sequences; approximately 35% of them were singletons. Around 30% of the sample goes to the ten largest clones. Sample: blood, either unsorted or a sorted T cell fraction (not recorded which). The receptor set was obtained from a human donor who was either an allogeneic HSCT recipient or a stem cell or donor lymphocyte infusion donor (not recorded which). It is not recorded whose cells these are; they may come from a transplant donor.

The chain is built from TRBV29-1 and TRBJ2-1; no firm D call. The CDR3 has 12 amino acids. Germline loops: CDR1 SQVTM, CDR2 ANQGSEA. Trimming took off 0 bases at V and 6 bases at J, with 6 bases between the two ends. In DNA form, the CDR3 reads TGCAGCGTTGAAGAGGGTTCCAATGAGCAGTTCTTC. It is translated as CSVEEGSNEQFF.

The table lists this clonotype with a few counts. V and J are TRBV20-1 and TRBJ2-2; D is ambiguous. V was cut by 0 bases and J by 4 bases, with 9 bases left in between. This CDR3 has 14 amino acids. CDR1 and CDR2 from the germline V gene are DFQATT and SNEGSKA (reference sequence). The CDR3 DNA reads as TGCAGTGCTAGAGATTCTTCACCCACCGGGGAGCTGTTTTTT. Translated: CSARDSSPTGELFF.

This clonotype was counted between two and nine times. V gene TRBV7-2 combines with J gene TRBJ1-2; 9 bases fit TRBD1. Germline loops: CDR1 SGHTA, CDR2 FQGNSA. The V and J ends lost 5 bases and 4 bases, in that order; junction bases with no gene match: 8. This CDR3 comprises 15 residues. The CDR3 spells CASSQGQGRTYGYTF. The DNA of the CDR3 is TGTGCCAGCAGCCAAGGACAGGGGCGGACCTATGGCTACACCTTC. Drawing the rest from reference TRBV7-2 and TRBJ1-2, the complete variable domain is GAGVSQSPSNKVTEKGKDVELRCDPISGHTALYWYRQSLGQGLEFLIYFQGNSAPDKSGLPSDRFSAERTGGSVSTLTIQRTQQEDSAVYLCASSQGQGRTYGYTFGSGTRLTVV.

The J gene is TRBJ2-7, the V gene TRBV6-2 or TRBV6-3; 10 bases fit TRBD2. Germline assignment: CDR1 MNHEY and CDR2 SVGEGT. CDR3 length: 14 residues. With 2 bases clipped from V and 2 bases from J, the junction kept 0 bases outside the gene matches. The CDR3 reads CASSYGLAAYEQYF. The CDR3 bases are TGTGCCAGCAGTTACGGACTAGCGGCCTACGAGCAGTACTTC.

This clonotype was seen a handful of times. The rearrangement links TRBV29-1 to TRBJ2-7, with 9 nucleotides matching TRBD2. V trimming: 7 bases; J trimming: 5 bases; junction bases outside the gene matches: 9. Germline assignment: CDR1 SQVTM and CDR2 ANQGSEA. This CDR3 contains 13 residues. The CDR3 spells CSAGSGRINEQYF. DNA of the CDR3: TGCAGCGCGGGGAGCGGGAGGATAAACGAGCAGTACTTC.

This clonotype showed up just a few times. The rearrangement joins TRBV9 to TRBJ2-7; D possibly corresponds to TRBD1 (6 bases). This CDR3 contains 15 residues. Germline lookup yields CDR1 SGDLS and CDR2 YYNGEE. Trimming pared 4 bases from V and 3 bases from J, leaving 17 bases between. The DNA of the CDR3 is TGTGCCAGCAGCCTCATCCCAGGGGCGCACTACGAGCAGTACTTC. The encoded protein is CASSLIPGAHYEQYF.

The V call is TRBV29-1, the J call TRBJ1-2, with D unclear. This CDR3 is 11 amino acids long. V lost 1 base and J lost 8, with 8 bases in between. Germline loops: CDR1 SQVTM, CDR2 ANQGSEA. CDR3: CSVEVAGGYTF. The CDR3 DNA is TGCAGCGTTGAAGTTGCAGGCGGCTACACCTTC.

The rearrangement uses TRBV4-3 and TRBJ1-3; no clear D. The germline gives CDR1 LGHNA, CDR2 YSLEER. V lost 2 bases to trimming and J lost 8 bases, with 7 bases between them. The CDR3 runs to 12 residues. The CDR3 protein is CASSQNGDTIYF. CDR3 DNA sequence: TGCGCCAGCAGCCAAAATGGCGACACCATATATTTT.

The DNA of the CDR3 is TGCGCCAGCAGCCAAGATGGGGGACCCAGATATACGCAGTATTTT. Translating gives CASSQDGGPRYTQYF. The chain combines TRBV4-3 with TRBJ2-3; D is tentatively TRBD1 or TRBD2 (5 bases each). Germline V lookup: CDR1 LGHNA, CDR2 YSLEER. Trimming left V 0 bases short and J 7 bases short, with 14 bases between. This CDR3 contains 15 residues.